The clone carrying this T cell receptor (beta chain) was seen only once. The data were obtained in a study of blood T cell repertoires in COVID-19. Trimming cost V 0 bases and J 7 bases, with 13 bases left between them. From germline, CDR1 is SQVTM and CDR2 ANQGSEA. The CDR3 has 14 amino acids. Profiled with immunoSEQ multiplex PCR; TCRdb holds only in-frame clones, not every one. The table shows fewer than 150,000 clones, with 85% to 90% occurring only once. This sequence originates from a man in his fifties or sixties with active or convalescent COVID-19. The specimen was peripheral blood. The genes are TRBV29-1 and TRBJ1-5, with a possible D match to TRBD1 (6 bases). The CDR3: CSVEDGTGGQPQHF. The CDR3, as DNA: TGCAGCGTTGAAGACGGAACGGGGGGCCAGCCCCAGCATTTT.